This TCR beta chain was identified in a study of CD8+CD57+ T cells in acquired aplastic anemia. Across the whole study: Recorded DNA amounts for sorted CD4+ and CD8+ cells had an average of around 3 ug.

Findings and caveats of the study: Fewer than 30 CD8+ CDR3 sequences were shared between patients and controls.

There are 15 residues in the CDR3. Germline CDR1 and CDR2: SQVTM and ANQGSEA. Genomic DNA constituted the template upon which TCR beta VDJ and CDR3 profiling was performed. Each CDR3 protein is one row after TCRdb ran MiXCR on the reads. In the table there are roughly 170,000 distinct CDR3 sequences, approximately 48% of which are singletons. With regard to this clonotype: The target antigen is unknown. Its ends do not fully match the called genes, so a read error is possible.

The authors sequenced patients whose flow cytometry had shown CD8+CD57+ cell expansion. Therapy had not been given to patients before blood sampling. The source is a human donor with aplastic anemia. Sequenced sample: sorted CD4+, CD8+, or CD8+CD57+ T cells (not recorded which) from PBMCs. The chain joins TRBV29-1 to TRBJ2-7; possibly TRBD2 for D (7 bases). The CDR3 is CSALSGRGALYEQYF. Written as DNA, the CDR3 is TGTAGCGCCCTTAGTGGTCGGGGGGCCCTCTACGAGCAGTACTTC.